This T cell receptor beta chain was profiled in a study of OX40 agonist ivuxolimab in advanced cancers. V dropped 3 bases and J dropped 6; count of bases not matched to a gene: 10. CDR1 and CDR2 (germline): SGHTA, FQGTGA. The CDR3 consists of 17 residues. The data were produced by immunoSEQ multiplex PCR, yet TCRdb's version contains in-frame clones alone and is incomplete. The profile shows 90,000 to 100,000 clones, about 96% of them singletons. The J gene is TRBJ2-2, the V gene TRBV7-3; 10 nucleotides line up with TRBD2. The receptor's source is an adult with an advanced solid tumor such as melanoma, head and neck, liver or kidney cancer. This specimen consisted of CD4+ or CD8+ T cells sorted from blood, obtained in a trial of the OX40 agonist ivuxolimab. CDR3 nucleotide sequence: TGTGCCAGCAGCTTCTCCGGCGGAGGACTAGCGGCCGGGGAGCTGTTTTTT. Translated, it gives CASSFSGGGLAAGELFF.